The source of this T cell receptor (beta chain) is a study of cytomegalovirus exposure and HLA in healthy donors. On this clone itself: Its antigen is as yet unknown.

Study-wide findings and caveats: Rare sequences made up most TCRs, while some public TCRs were found in many donors. Common viral pathogens (according to a later analysis) appeared linked to several of the most significant clusters.

In the PCR, 60 Vbeta and 13 Jbeta primers were used. Data came from immunoSEQ multiplex PCR; TCRdb stores just in-frame clones and leaves some out. The sample holds about 190,000 clones; about three quarters are singletons and the top ten take 2% to 2.5%. Germline V gene data show CDR1 as MRHNA and CDR2 as SNTAGT. The CDR3 contains 17 residues. V lost 1 base, J lost 1 base, and 6 bases stayed unmatched. This TCR was recovered from a woman in her 30s in good health and CMV-seropositive. Sequencing input: PBMCs. The chain recombines TRBV6-4 with TRBJ2-7; 11 bases are a match to TRBD2. CDR3 protein: CASSDCQGLADSYEQYF. The CDR3 nucleotides are TGTGCCAGCAGTGACTGCCAGGGACTAGCGGATTCCTACGAGCAGTACTTC.